This T cell receptor (beta chain) was recovered during a study of blood T cells in healthy people across ages. The V gene lost 0 bases and the J gene lost 1 base, with 15 bases spanning the gap. Germline V gives CDR1 LGHNA, CDR2 YNFKEQ. The CDR3 spans 17 residues. Alongside a J-beta primer mix, a sample-barcoded 5' primer served in a second PCR lasting about 7 to 11 cycles. TCRdb used MiXCR to reprocess the 5' RACE reads, holding one entry per CDR3 protein. The table lists around 520,000 distinct CDR3 sequences, 25% to 35% of them singletons. The same sample was also studied in work on T cells of mothers and their children.

The sequenced sample was blood. The sequence derives from a boy aged 2 to 10 in good health. The V gene is TRBV4-2, the J gene TRBJ2-5, with D uncertain. In DNA form, the CDR3 reads TGTGCCAGCAGCCAAGAGTGGGTGTCGAGAGGCCAAGAGACCCAGTACTTC. This sequence encodes CASSQEWVSRGQETQYF.